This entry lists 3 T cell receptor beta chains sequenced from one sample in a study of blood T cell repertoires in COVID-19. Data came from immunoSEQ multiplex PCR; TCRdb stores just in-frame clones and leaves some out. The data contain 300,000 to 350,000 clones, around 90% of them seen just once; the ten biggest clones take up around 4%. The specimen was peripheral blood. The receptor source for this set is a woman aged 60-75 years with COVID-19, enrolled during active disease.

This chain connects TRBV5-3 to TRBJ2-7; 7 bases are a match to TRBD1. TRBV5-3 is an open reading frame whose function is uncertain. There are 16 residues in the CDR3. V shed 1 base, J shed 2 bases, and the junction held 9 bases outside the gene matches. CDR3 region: CARSLNQGDRPYEQYF. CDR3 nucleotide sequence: TGTGCCAGAAGCTTGAATCAAGGGGACAGACCCTACGAGCAGTACTTC.

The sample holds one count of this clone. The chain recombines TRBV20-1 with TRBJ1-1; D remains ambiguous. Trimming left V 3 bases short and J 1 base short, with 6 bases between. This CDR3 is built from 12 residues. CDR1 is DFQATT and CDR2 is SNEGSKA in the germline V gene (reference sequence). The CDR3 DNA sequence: TGCAGTGCTAGTCCAGGGAACACTGAAGCTTTCTTT. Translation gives CSASPGNTEAFF.

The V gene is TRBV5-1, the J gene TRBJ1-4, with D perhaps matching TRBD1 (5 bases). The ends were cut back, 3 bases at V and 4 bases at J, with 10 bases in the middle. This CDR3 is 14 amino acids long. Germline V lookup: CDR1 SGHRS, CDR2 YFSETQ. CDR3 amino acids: CASSYSGGNEKLFF. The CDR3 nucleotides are TGCGCCAGCAGCTATTCCGGGGGTAATGAAAAACTGTTTTTT.